This TCR beta chain was sequenced during a study of blood T cells in healthy people across ages. Germline CDR1 reads DFQATT; CDR2 reads SNEGSKA (reference sequence). V lost 4 bases and J lost 4, with 10 bases in between. The CDR3 sequence is 12 residues long. With respect to this clonotype: What it binds is not known.

Study conclusions and caveats: In long-lived donors, naive CD4+ cell counts and diversity exceeded those of aged donors. Bulk PBMC profiling left naive and antigen-experienced comparisons inconclusive.

Primers used in a second PCR of roughly 6 to 12 cycles were a sample-barcoded 5' primer and a J-beta primer mix. A tag from a template-switch adaptor with 12 random nucleotides marked each cDNA molecule. TCRdb processed the 5' RACE reads anew with MiXCR; each CDR3 protein has one entry. The table shows hundreds of thousands of distinct CDR3 sequences, with about three fifths occurring only once. The V gene is TRBV20-1, the J gene TRBJ1-2, with D hard to call. The specimen was blood. The sequence came from a man younger than 45 in good health. The DNA of the CDR3 is TGCAGTGCTACCGAGGATTTCTATGGCTACACCTTC. Translated, it gives CSATEDFYGYTF.